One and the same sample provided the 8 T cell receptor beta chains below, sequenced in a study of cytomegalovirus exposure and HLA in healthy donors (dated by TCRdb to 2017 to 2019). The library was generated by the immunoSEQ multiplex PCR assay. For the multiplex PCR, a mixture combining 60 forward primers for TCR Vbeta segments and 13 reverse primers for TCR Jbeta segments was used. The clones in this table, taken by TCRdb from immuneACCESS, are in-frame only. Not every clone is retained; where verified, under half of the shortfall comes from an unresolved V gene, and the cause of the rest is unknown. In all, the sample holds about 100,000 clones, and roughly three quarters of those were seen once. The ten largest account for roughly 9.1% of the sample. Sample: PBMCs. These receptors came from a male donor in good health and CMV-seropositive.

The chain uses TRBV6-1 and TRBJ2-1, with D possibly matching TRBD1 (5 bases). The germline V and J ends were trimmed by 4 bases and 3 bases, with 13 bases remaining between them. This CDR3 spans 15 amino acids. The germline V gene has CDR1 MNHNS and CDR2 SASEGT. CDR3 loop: CASSGGGRGYNEQFF. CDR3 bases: TGTGCCAGCAGTGGTGGCGGAAGGGGCTACAATGAGCAGTTCTTC.

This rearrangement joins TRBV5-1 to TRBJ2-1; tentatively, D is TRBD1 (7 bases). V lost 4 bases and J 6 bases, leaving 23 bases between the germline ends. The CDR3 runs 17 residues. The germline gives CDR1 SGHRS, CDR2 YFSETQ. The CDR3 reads CASSPGGPPGGGNEQFF. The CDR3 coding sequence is TGCGCCAGCAGCCCCGGGGGACCCCCAGGGGGAGGCAATGAGCAGTTCTTC. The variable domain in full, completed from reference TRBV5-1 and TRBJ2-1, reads KAGVTQTPRYLIKTRGQQVTLSCSPISGHRSVSWYQQTPGQGLQFLFEYFSETQRNKGNFPGRFSGRQFSNSRSEMNVSTLELGDSALYLCASSPGGPPGGGNEQFFGPGTRLTVL.

The CDR3 DNA sequence: TGTGCCATCGAGGAGGGGCATCAGCCCCAGCATTTT. It yields the protein CAIEEGHQPQHF. The J gene is TRBJ1-5, the V gene TRBV28, with a weak D call TRBD1 (5 bases). CDR3 size: 12 residues. Germline CDR1 is MDHEN and CDR2 is SYDVKM. Trimming left V 10 bases short and J 5 bases short, with 12 bases between.

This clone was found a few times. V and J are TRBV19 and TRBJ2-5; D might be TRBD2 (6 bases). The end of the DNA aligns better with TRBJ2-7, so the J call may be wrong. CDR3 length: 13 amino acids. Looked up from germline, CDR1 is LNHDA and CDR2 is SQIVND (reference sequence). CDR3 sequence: CASRGGVYYEQYF. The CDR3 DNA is TGTGCCAGTAGGGGCGGGGTATACTACGAGCAGTACTTC.

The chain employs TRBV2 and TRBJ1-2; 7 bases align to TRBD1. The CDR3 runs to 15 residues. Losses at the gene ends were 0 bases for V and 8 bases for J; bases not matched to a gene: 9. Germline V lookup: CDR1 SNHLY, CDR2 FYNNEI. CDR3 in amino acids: CASSEATGLSNGYTF. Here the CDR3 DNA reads TGTGCCAGCAGTGAAGCGACAGGGCTTTCAAACGGCTACACCTTC.

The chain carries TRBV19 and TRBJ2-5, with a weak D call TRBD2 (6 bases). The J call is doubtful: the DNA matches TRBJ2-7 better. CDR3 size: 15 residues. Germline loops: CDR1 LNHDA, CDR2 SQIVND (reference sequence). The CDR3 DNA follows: TGTGCCAGTAGCCGCCCCGGGACTCATACCTACGAGCAGTACTTC. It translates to CASSRPGTHTYEQYF.

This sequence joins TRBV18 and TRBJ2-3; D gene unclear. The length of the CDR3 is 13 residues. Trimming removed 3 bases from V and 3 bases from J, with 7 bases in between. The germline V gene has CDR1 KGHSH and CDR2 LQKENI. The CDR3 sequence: CASSPPATDTQYF. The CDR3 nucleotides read TGTGCCAGCTCACCTCCCGCGACAGATACGCAGTATTTT.

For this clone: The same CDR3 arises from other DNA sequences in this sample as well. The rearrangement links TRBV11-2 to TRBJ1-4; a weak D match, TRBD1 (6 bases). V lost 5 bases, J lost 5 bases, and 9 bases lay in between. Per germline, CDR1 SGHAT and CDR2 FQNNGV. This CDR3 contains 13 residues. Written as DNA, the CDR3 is TGTGCCAGCAGCCGGACAGTAAATGAAAAACTGTTTTTT. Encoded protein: CASSRTVNEKLFF.